This T cell receptor beta chain is drawn from a study of cytomegalovirus exposure and HLA in healthy donors. Study-wide points: Among TCR beta chains of equal frequency, HLA-associated ones were more clonally expanded in a later analysis. Presence/absence comparisons presumed near-even sequencing depth among donors. Per a later analysis, 15,000 to 20,000 TCR beta sequences showed association with HLA alleles at 0.05 false discovery rate.

Primers for the PCR totalled 60 Vbeta and 13 Jbeta. Generated by immunoSEQ multiplex PCR, the TCRdb table keeps only in-frame clones and is missing some. The table shows roughly 150,000 clones, with 75% to 90% occurring only once. A note on this clone: Its antigen is undetermined.

The CDR3 runs to 14 residues. The germline gives CDR1 MNHNY, CDR2 SVGAGI (reference sequence). The V and J ends lost 5 bases and 2 bases, in that order; junction bases with no gene match: 5. This chain joins TRBV6-6 and TRBJ2-5; 7 bases map to TRBD1. The sequenced sample consisted of PBMCs. This receptor was identified in a male donor in good health and CMV-seronegative. In nucleotides, the CDR3 is TGTGCCAGCAGTCTATGGACAGGTCAAGAGACCCAGTACTTC. This gives the protein CASSLWTGQETQYF.